These T cell receptor beta chains were read from a single sample in a study of Ad26.COV2.S vaccination and SARS-CoV-2 variants. Assay used: immunoSEQ multiplex PCR; TCRdb lists only in-frame clones, some missing. The sample includes approximately 340,000 clones, around 92% of them seen just once. The sequences come from peripheral blood, collected after recovery from COVID-19. The receptors were gathered from a human donor who had recovered from COVID-19. The CDR3 runs from the conserved cysteine through the conserved F or W. A D gene is named only where the DNA matches it firmly. Only part of the rows carry a size: once, few, many, or a class if the clone is expanded.

J gene,D gene,clone size,V gene,CDR3 protein,CDR3 DNA
TRBJ2-5,TRBD2,.,TRBV2,CASRRTSGGSQETQYF,TGTGCCAGCAGGCGGACTAGCGGGGGATCCCAAGAGACCCAGTACTTC
TRBJ2-7,.,.,TRBV12-3/TRBV12-4,CASSLEGHYEQYF,TGTGCCAGCAGTTTAGAGGGTCACTACGAGCAGTACTTC
TRBJ1-4,.,.,TRBV5-4,CASSLPEGANEKLFF,TGTGCCAGCAGCCTCCCAGAGGGGGCTAATGAAAAACTGTTTTTT
TRBJ2-5,.,.,TRBV6-4,CASRSQQGLKETQYF,TGTGCCAGCAGGTCCCAGCAGGGACTCAAAGAGACCCAGTACTTC
TRBJ2-7,TRBD2,.,TRBV6-6,CASSPAGAGGKLYEQYF,TGTGCCAGCAGTCCCGCGGGCGCGGGGGGCAAGTTGTACGAGCAGTACTTC
TRBJ2-5,.,.,TRBV12-3/TRBV12-4,CASSFLYSGTQYF,TGTGCCAGCAGTTTTTTGTATTCAGGGACCCAGTACTTC
TRBJ1-2,TRBD1,.,TRBV6-5,CASKRQGANYGYTF,TGTGCCAGCAAGAGACAGGGAGCTAACTATGGCTACACCTTC
TRBJ2-5,.,once,TRBV25-1,CASNPIGGGETQYF,TGTGCCAGCAACCCTATTGGGGGCGGGGAGACCCAGTACTTC
TRBJ2-7,TRBD1,few,TRBV5-1,CASSSGTGGYEQYF,TGCGCCAGCAGCTCCGGGACAGGGGGCTACGAGCAGTACTTC
TRBJ1-4,.,.,TRBV15,CATSSRGQPNEKLFF,TGTGCCACCAGCAGCAGGGGTCAACCTAATGAAAAACTGTTTTTT
TRBJ1-5,TRBD1,.,TRBV6-5,CASRVQGSNQPQHF,TGTGCCAGCAGGGTACAGGGGAGCAATCAGCCCCAGCATTTT
TRBJ2-7,.,.,TRBV9,CASSVEGSSYEQYF,TGTGCCAGCAGCGTAGAGGGCAGTTCCTACGAGCAGTACTTC
TRBJ2-5,.,.,TRBV6-2/TRBV6-3,CASSQTGLTPQETQYF,TGTGCCAGCAGTCAAACGGGACTCACACCCCAAGAGACCCAGTACTTC
TRBJ2-5,TRBD2,.,TRBV2,CASGTRWSGETQYF,TGTGCCAGCGGGACTAGATGGTCCGGAGAGACCCAGTACTTC
TRBJ2-7,TRBD2,.,TRBV7-2,CASSFTSGVSVGEQYF,TGTGCCAGCAGCTTTACTAGCGGGGTCTCCGTTGGGGAGCAGTACTTC